This is a list of T cell receptor beta chains from one sample in a study of T-cell reconstitution after alpha-beta-depleted transplantation in children. TCRdb independently ran MiXCR on the PCR reads; one entry per CDR3 protein. The repertoire has some 200,000 distinct CDR3 sequences, around 9.7% of them found once; the top ten carry 5% to 6%. The sample in question was PBMCs from the stem cell graft donor, obtained from the stem cell graft. These receptors were collected from a human donor who donated a stem cell graft to a child with SCID. Both conserved end residues are part of each CDR3. Fields, in order: clone size, V gene, D gene, J gene, CDR3 protein, CDR3 DNA. The D gene is left open where the match is weak. Size is stated for part of the rows, as once, few or many counts, or as a class when the clone is expanded.

many	TRBV5-1	-	TRBJ2-5	CASSFGLANYEETQYF	TGCGCCAGCAGCTTTGGGCTAGCGAACTATGAAGAGACCCAGTACTTC
few	TRBV2	TRBD1	TRBJ1-5	CASSFQQGGGQPQHF	TGTGCCAGCAGTTTCCAACAGGGGGGTGGGCAGCCCCAGCATTTT
many	TRBV5-1	-	TRBJ1-4	CASSLESLSHNEKLFF	TGCGCCAGCAGCTTGGAGTCCCTCTCCCATAATGAAAAACTGTTTTTT
many	TRBV28	TRBD1	TRBJ1-2	CASQSGTGRNYGYTF	TGTGCCAGCCAGTCCGGGACAGGGAGGAACTATGGCTACACCTTC
many	TRBV12-3/TRBV12-4	TRBD2	TRBJ2-3	CASSTGLAEETDTQYF	TGTGCCAGCAGTACGGGACTAGCGGAGGAGACAGATACGCAGTATTTT
-	TRBV2	-	TRBJ2-5	CASSNRSPQETQYF	TGTGCCAGCAGCAACAGGTCCCCTCAAGAGACCCAGTACTTC
-	TRBV3-1	TRBD2	TRBJ2-1	CASTQQLLAGVNNEQFF	TGTGCCTCCACCCAACAACTCCTAGCGGGGGTGAACAATGAGCAGTTCTTC
many	TRBV9	-	TRBJ2-1	CASSVYNEQFF	TGTGCCAGCAGCGTCTACAATGAGCAGTTCTTC
many	TRBV20-1	TRBD1	TRBJ1-1	CSARVPAPGGQLNTEAFF	TGCAGTGCTAGAGTGCCGGCTCCAGGGGGCCAGCTGAACACTGAAGCTTTCTTT
-	TRBV28	-	TRBJ1-4	CASSLGTTTNEKLFF	TGTGCCAGCAGTTTAGGGACAACAACTAATGAAAAACTGTTTTTT
few	TRBV15	-	TRBJ2-3	CATSRGGADTQYF	TGTGCCACCAGCAGAGGGGGCGCAGATACGCAGTATTTT
many	TRBV12-3/TRBV12-4	TRBD2	TRBJ2-7	CASSRGGFVEQYF	TGTGCCAGCAGTAGGGGAGGGTTCGTCGAGCAGTACTTC
many	TRBV20-1	TRBD1	TRBJ1-1	CSASPPGQGTTEAFF	TGCAGTGCTAGCCCCCCGGGACAGGGGACCACTGAAGCTTTCTTT
-	TRBV9	TRBD2	TRBJ2-5	CASSAPSGLAGNQETQYF	TGTGCCAGCAGCGCCCCCTCGGGGTTAGCGGGGAACCAAGAGACCCAGTACTTC
many	TRBV20-1	-	TRBJ1-6	CSARDSGVSYNSPLHF	TGCAGTGCTAGGGACAGTGGGGTCTCCTATAATTCACCCCTCCACTTT
many	TRBV6-6	-	TRBJ2-3	CASSPNAGDTQYF	TGTGCCAGCAGCCCTAACGCTGGGGATACGCAGTATTTT